One sample yielded the 30 T cell receptor beta chains listed below, sequenced in a study of T-cell memory formation after mild COVID-19. TCRdb redid the calling of the 5' RACE reads with MiXCR, one entry per CDR3 protein. The sample includes fewer than 250,000 distinct CDR3 sequences, 8% to 11% of them seen just once. Material for sequencing was PBMCs or a T cell subset sorted from them (not recorded which). The receptors derive from a man between 18 and 29 years old who had mild COVID-19 (a few samples of this study predate the infection). Cell type and time point are not known.

This clonotype was recorded many times. This sequence joins TRBV5-1 and TRBJ2-3; D remains ambiguous. Germline V gives CDR1 SGHRS, CDR2 YFSETQ. V was shortened by 4 bases and J by 2 bases, with 11 bases between the two germline ends. This CDR3 contains 14 residues. CDR3 coding DNA: TGCGCCAGCAGCCCGATGGACCACACAGATACGCAGTATTTT. Translated: CASSPMDHTDTQYF.

There are many counts of this clonotype. V gene TRBV5-6 combines with J gene TRBJ2-5; 11 bases agree with TRBD2. Germline CDR1 and CDR2: SGHDT and YYEEEE. This CDR3 has 17 amino acids. With 0 bases clipped from V and 2 bases from J, the junction kept 6 bases outside the gene matches. CDR3 DNA: TGTGCCAGCAGCTTGGCCAGGATAGCGGGGGGGCAAGAGACCCAGTACTTC. Translating gives CASSLARIAGGQETQYF.

The sample holds a few counts of this clonotype. V gene TRBV27 combines with J gene TRBJ1-2, with a possible D match to TRBD1 (6 bases). This CDR3 is 15 amino acids long. CDR1 is MNHEY and CDR2 is SMNVEV in the germline V gene (reference sequence). The V end lost 6 bases, the J end lost 5 bases, and 19 bases lay between the germline ends. The CDR3 spells CASSPLGAPRYGYTF. In DNA form, the CDR3 reads TGTGCCAGCAGCCCGCTGGGGGCCCCTCGGTATGGCTACACCTTC.

The chain combines TRBV10-3 with TRBJ2-5; 8 nucleotides match TRBD2. The length of the CDR3 is 16 residues. Trimming cost V 6 bases and J 1 base; bases outside gene matches: 10. The germline V gene has CDR1 ENHRY and CDR2 SYGVKD. The CDR3 DNA is TGTGCCATCAGGCGGGGGGACCGAATGACCCAAGAGACCCAGTACTTC. Translating gives CAIRRGDRMTQETQYF.

This clonotype was seen at least ten times. V and J are TRBV18 and TRBJ2-2; 7 positions match TRBD1. Germline trimming cut 4 bases from V and 0 bases from J; bases unmatched to any gene: 20. The CDR3 runs to 21 residues. The V gene's germline CDR1 is KGHSH and CDR2 LQKENI. This CDR3 is CASSRAETRGRFLSNTGELFF. In nucleotides, the CDR3 is TGTGCCAGCTCACGTGCGGAAACGAGGGGGCGGTTCTTGTCGAACACCGGGGAGCTGTTTTTT.

The chain is built from TRBV5-1 and TRBJ1-2, with unresolved D. Germline CDR1 SGHRS, CDR2 YFSETQ. Trimming took off 0 bases at V and 3 bases at J, with 12 bases between the two ends. CDR3 size: 15 residues. In nucleotides, the CDR3 is TGCGCCAGCAGCTTGGGGGCAGGTCTCGACTATGGCTACACCTTC. Its translation: CASSLGAGLDYGYTF.

This clonotype was observed a few times. The CDR3 DNA reads as TGTGCCAGCAGCTTAGCGGTGGGAATACAAGAGACCCAGTACTTC. It encodes CASSLAVGIQETQYF. The chain has TRBV7-6 and TRBJ2-5, with unresolved D. Germline loops: CDR1 SGHVS, CDR2 FNYEAQ. The CDR3 has 15 amino acids. Trimming removed 0 bases from V and 2 bases from J, with 10 bases in between.

The genes are TRBV4-1 and TRBJ2-5; 8 bases map to TRBD1. The CDR3 is 15 residues long. V gave up 7 bases and J gave up 2 bases; unmatched junction bases: 9. The germline V gene has CDR1 MGHRA and CDR2 YSYEKL. CDR3 nucleotide sequence: TGCGCCAGCAAGCTGGGGTGGGACAGGCAAGAGACCCAGTACTTC. This translates into CASKLGWDRQETQYF.

The chain is built from TRBV5-8 and TRBJ1-4; D ambiguous. The CDR3 extends over 14 amino acids. The germline V gene encodes CDR1 SGHTS and CDR2 YDEGEE. V was cut by 0 bases and J by 10 bases, with 13 bases left in between. The CDR3 DNA is TGTGCCAGCAGCTTGGGCGGTCGGCATTTAAAACTGTTTTTT. Protein product: CASSLGGRHLKLFF. The whole variable domain, remainder taken from reference TRBV5-8 and TRBJ1-4, is EAGVTQSPTHLIKTRGQQATLRCSPISGHTSVYWYQQALGLGLQFLLWYDEGEERNRGNFPPRFSGRQFPNYSSELNVNALELEDSALYLCASSLGGRHLKLFFGSGTQLSVL.

This rearrangement joins TRBV20-1 to TRBJ2-5; the D gene is possibly TRBD2 (7 bases). The CDR3 length is 16 residues. Germline CDR1 reads DFQATT; CDR2 reads SNEGSKA (reference sequence). The V gene lost 6 bases and the J gene lost 1 base, with 21 bases spanning the gap. CDR3 nucleotide sequence: TGCAGTGCCCCCCAGTGGGCGGGGGCCTCCCAAGAGACCCAGTACTTC. It yields the protein CSAPQWAGASQETQYF.

There are many counts of this clonotype. The V call is TRBV28, the J call TRBJ2-3; TRBD2 aligns across 7 bases. With 7 bases clipped from V and 0 bases from J, the junction kept 7 bases outside the gene matches. The CDR3 covers 15 residues. Germline assignment: CDR1 MDHEN and CDR2 SYDVKM. The CDR3 nucleotides are TGTGCCAGCAACAAGCGGGAACCTAGCACAGATACGCAGTATTTT. Amino acids: CASNKREPSTDTQYF.

The chain is built from TRBV7-2 and TRBJ2-3, with D uncertain. Looked up from germline, CDR1 is SGHTA and CDR2 is FQGNSA. Deletions cut 5 bases from V and 2 bases from J, with 11 bases between. This CDR3 comprises 14 residues. This CDR3 is CASSRPPHTDTQYF. The CDR3 bases are TGTGCCAGCAGCAGACCCCCTCACACAGATACGCAGTATTTT.

This clonotype was counted only a few times. The gene calls are TRBV4-1 and TRBJ2-1, with TRBD2 as a possible D gene (7 bases). Between the trimmed V and J ends, which lost 1 base and 8 bases, there was a span of 18 bases. Germline CDR1 and CDR2: MGHRA and YSYEKL. The CDR3 is made up of 16 amino acids. CDR3 sequence (DNA): TGCGCCAGCAGCCAAGTCGCGGCGGGGGCCAGGTATGAGCAGTTCTTC. Translating gives CASSQVAAGARYEQFF.

The sample holds a few counts of this clonotype. The chain carries TRBV2 and TRBJ1-1; TRBD1 might be the D (5 bases). Germline V gene sequence: CDR1 SNHLY, CDR2 FYNNEI. The CDR3 contains 13 residues. V was pared by 4 bases and J by 8 bases, with 14 bases between. In DNA, the CDR3 is TGTGCCAGCAGTGGGGACGTACAAGGAGAAGCTTTCTTT. As protein: CASSGDVQGEAFF.

This clonotype was seen a few times. This chain uses TRBV12-3 or TRBV12-4 with TRBJ2-3, with 9 nucleotides matching TRBD1. V shed 7 bases, J shed 5 bases, and the junction held 10 bases outside the gene matches. CDR3 length equals 15 residues. The chain's CDR3 is CASTLMGQGGDTQYF. CDR3 nucleotide sequence: TGTGCCAGCACACTCATGGGACAGGGAGGAGATACGCAGTATTTT.

This clonotype was seen a few times. The rearrangement links TRBV7-2 to TRBJ2-1, with 11 bases identical to TRBD2. Germline assignment: CDR1 SGHTA and CDR2 FQGNSA. With V trimmed by 2 bases and J by 4 bases, 4 bases remained unmatched. CDR3 size: 16 residues. The DNA for the CDR3 is TGTGCCAGCAGCTTACTAGCGGGGGGTCGATACAATGAGCAGTTCTTC. This sequence encodes CASSLLAGGRYNEQFF.

The rearrangement uses TRBV7-8 and TRBJ1-2; D is undetermined. Germline loops: CDR1 SGHVS, CDR2 FQNEAQ. The CDR3 runs 14 residues. The V end lost 1 base, the J end lost 4 bases, and 10 bases lay between the germline ends. The DNA of the CDR3 is TGTGCCAGCAGCTTAGTAGGGTGGACCTATGGCTACACCTTC. Protein: CASSLVGWTYGYTF.

This chain joins TRBV30 and TRBJ1-2; 9 bases match TRBD1. CDR1 is GTSNPN, CDR2 SVGIG, per germline (reference sequence). The CDR3 extends over 12 amino acids. J lost 11 bases, V lost 2 bases, and 6 bases had no gene match. CDR3 sequence reads: CAWSPGTGLYTF. Here the CDR3 DNA reads TGTGCCTGGAGTCCAGGGACAGGGTTGTACACCTTC.

V and J are TRBV7-2 and TRBJ2-7, with 7 bases that match TRBD2. CDR3 size: 16 residues. The ends lost 5 bases at V and 5 bases at J; junction bases unmatched: 15. CDR1 is SGHTA and CDR2 is FQGNSA in the germline V gene. The CDR3 loop reads CASSPGGRVFRDEQYF. The CDR3 coding sequence is TGTGCCAGCAGCCCCGGGGGGAGGGTATTTCGCGACGAGCAGTACTTC.

This clonotype has a handful of counts. This chain connects TRBV7-2 to TRBJ2-7; D is unclear. CDR3 length: 15 residues. Trimming took 5 bases from V and 6 from J, leaving 20 bases between them. From germline, CDR1 is SGHTA and CDR2 FQGNSA. CDR3 in DNA: TGTGCCAGCAGCCTAGGATCGGCTCGGACCGCCGAGCAGTACTTC. This codes for CASSLGSARTAEQYF.

Many counts were recorded for this clonotype. The rearrangement joins TRBV7-2 to TRBJ1-1; 7 bases fit TRBD1. The CDR3 length is 13 residues. J gave up 4 bases and V 4 bases, and 3 bases lay outside the gene matches. The germline V gene has CDR1 SGHTA and CDR2 FQGNSA. CDR3 bases: TGTGCCAGCAGCTCTCCAGGGGGCACTGAAGCTTTCTTT. Amino acid sequence: CASSSPGGTEAFF.

The genes are TRBV15 and TRBJ1-1; no clear D. Trimming removed 5 bases at V and 11 bases at J, with 21 bases between. CDR3 length: 14 amino acids. Germline V CDR1 and CDR2: LNHNV, YYDKDF (reference sequence). CDR3 amino acids: CATSPRGGREPAFF. The CDR3 DNA is TGTGCCACCAGCCCCCGAGGAGGTCGGGAGCCGGCTTTCTTT.

This rearrangement joins TRBV4-3 to TRBJ1-2; a possible D gene is TRBD1 (5 bases). Trimming removed 1 base at V and 8 bases at J, with 14 bases between. The CDR3 sequence is 14 residues long. The germline V gene encodes CDR1 LGHNA and CDR2 YSLEER. In nucleotides, the CDR3 is TGCGCCAGCAGCCAAGGCAGGAGTGGGGCCGGCTACACCTTC. Its protein product is CASSQGRSGAGYTF.

This clonotype was counted at least ten times. The chain recombines TRBV9 with TRBJ2-7; D is uncertain. The CDR3 extends over 12 amino acids. CDR1 is SGDLS, CDR2 YYNGEE, per germline. V shed 3 bases and J shed 4 bases, with 8 bases lying between them. CDR3 in DNA: TGTGCCAGCAGCGGCCTCCTTTACGAGCAGTACTTC. Its protein is CASSGLLYEQYF.

The CDR3 spells CASSTERYGYTF. The CDR3 DNA is TGTGCCAGCAGCACGGAGCGATATGGCTACACCTTC. The chain carries TRBV28 and TRBJ1-2, with D hard to call. Germline CDR1 and CDR2: MDHEN and SYDVKM. Trimming took off 6 bases at V and 5 bases at J, with 10 bases between the two ends. The length of the CDR3 is 12 residues.

V usage is TRBV11-2 and J usage is TRBJ1-1, with 7 bases identical to TRBD1. Per germline, CDR1 SGHAT and CDR2 FQNNGV. V trimming: 6 bases; J trimming: 0 bases; junction bases outside the gene matches: 13. The CDR3 consists of 17 residues. The DNA for the CDR3 is TGTGCCAGCAGTAGGAGGGGGCCCGAAAGCATGAACACTGAAGCTTTCTTT. Its protein is CASSRRGPESMNTEAFF.

The chain uses TRBV7-2 and TRBJ2-3; 8 bases line up with TRBD2. CDR3 length: 15 residues. The V and J ends lost 0 bases and 10 bases, in that order; junction bases with no gene match: 9. Germline V lookup: CDR1 SGHTA, CDR2 FQGNSA. CDR3 nucleotide sequence: TGTGCCAGCAGCTTAGCCCCCGGGGGGGGGACGGCGCAGTATTTT. Translating gives CASSLAPGGGTAQYF.

This clonotype turned up a few times. V is TRBV3-1 and J is TRBJ1-5; D is unresolved. The CDR3 sequence is 12 residues long. Trimming took off 2 bases at V and 9 bases at J, with 8 bases between the two ends. Germline loops: CDR1 LGHDT, CDR2 YNNKEL (reference sequence). The CDR3 DNA reads TGTGCCAGCAGCCAAACCGAGGGGCCCCAGCATTTT. It yields the protein CASSQTEGPQHF.

This clonotype was observed a handful of times. The chain employs TRBV4-2 and TRBJ2-3, with TRBD1 identical over 7 bases. With V trimmed by 2 bases and J by 0 bases, 5 bases remained unmatched. CDR1 and CDR2 from the germline V gene are LGHNA and YNFKEQ. The CDR3 sequence is 16 residues long. The CDR3 DNA follows: TGTGCCAGCAGCCAACTGGGACAGTCTAGCACAGATACGCAGTATTTT. Translating it yields CASSQLGQSSTDTQYF.

This chain uses TRBV5-1 with TRBJ2-7; 9 nucleotides match TRBD2. J was trimmed by 0 bases and V by 4 bases; bases with no gene match: 8. Looked up from germline, CDR1 is SGHRS and CDR2 is YFSETQ. The CDR3 length is 16 residues. The CDR3 here is CASSGKTSGSSYEQYF. The CDR3 DNA is TGCGCCAGCAGCGGAAAGACTAGCGGCAGCTCCTACGAGCAGTACTTC.